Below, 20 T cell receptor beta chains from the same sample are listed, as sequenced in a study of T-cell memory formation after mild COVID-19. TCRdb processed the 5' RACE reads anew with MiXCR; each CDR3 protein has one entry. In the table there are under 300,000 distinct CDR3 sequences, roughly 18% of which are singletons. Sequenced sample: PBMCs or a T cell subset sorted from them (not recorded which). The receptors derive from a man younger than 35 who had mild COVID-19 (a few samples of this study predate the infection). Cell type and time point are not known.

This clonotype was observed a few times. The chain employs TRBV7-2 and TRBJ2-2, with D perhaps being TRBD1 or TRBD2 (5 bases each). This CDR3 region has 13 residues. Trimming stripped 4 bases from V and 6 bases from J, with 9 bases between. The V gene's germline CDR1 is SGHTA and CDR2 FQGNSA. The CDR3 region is CASSSQGPGELFF. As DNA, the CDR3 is TGTGCCAGCAGCTCTCAGGGACCCGGGGAGCTGTTTTTT. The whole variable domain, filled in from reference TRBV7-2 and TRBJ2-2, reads GAGVSQSPSNKVTEKGKDVELRCDPISGHTALYWYRQSLGQGLEFLIYFQGNSAPDKSGLPSDRFSAERTGGSVSTLTIQRTQQEDSAVYLCASSSQGPGELFFGEGSRLTVL.

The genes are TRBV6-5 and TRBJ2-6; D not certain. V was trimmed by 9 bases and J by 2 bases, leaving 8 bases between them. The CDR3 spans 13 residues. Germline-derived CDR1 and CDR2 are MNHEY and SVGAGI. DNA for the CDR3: TGTGCCAGTCAACCCACTGGGGCCAACGTCCTGACTTTC. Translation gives CASQPTGANVLTF.

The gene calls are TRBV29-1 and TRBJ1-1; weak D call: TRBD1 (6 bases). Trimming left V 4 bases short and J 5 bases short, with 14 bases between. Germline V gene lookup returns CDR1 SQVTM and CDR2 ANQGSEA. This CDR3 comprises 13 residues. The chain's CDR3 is CSVVRAGATEAFF. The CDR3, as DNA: TGCAGCGTTGTTCGCGCAGGGGCAACTGAAGCTTTCTTT.

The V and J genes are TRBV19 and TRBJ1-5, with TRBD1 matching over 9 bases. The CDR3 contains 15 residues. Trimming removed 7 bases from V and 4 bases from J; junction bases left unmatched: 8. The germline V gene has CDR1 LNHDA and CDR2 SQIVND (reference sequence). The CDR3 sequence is CASTWDRVDNQPQHF. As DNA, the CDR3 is TGTGCCAGTACCTGGGACAGGGTCGATAATCAGCCCCAGCATTTT.

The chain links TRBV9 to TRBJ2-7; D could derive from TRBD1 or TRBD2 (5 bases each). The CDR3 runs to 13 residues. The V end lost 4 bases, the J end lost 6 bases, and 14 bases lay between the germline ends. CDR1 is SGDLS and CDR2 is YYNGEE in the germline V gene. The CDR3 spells CASSFSSGAEQYF. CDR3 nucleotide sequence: TGTGCCAGCAGCTTTTCCTCCGGGGCCGAGCAGTACTTC.

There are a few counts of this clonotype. The CDR3 spells CASSLPVVTDTQYF. As DNA, the CDR3 is TGTGCCAGCAGCTTACCAGTAGTCACAGATACGCAGTATTTT. This chain connects TRBV7-9 to TRBJ2-3; D not resolved. From germline, CDR1 is SEHNR and CDR2 FQNEAQ (reference sequence). With 2 bases removed from V and 2 bases from J, the gap between germline ends came to 8 bases. The CDR3 loop spans 14 amino acids.

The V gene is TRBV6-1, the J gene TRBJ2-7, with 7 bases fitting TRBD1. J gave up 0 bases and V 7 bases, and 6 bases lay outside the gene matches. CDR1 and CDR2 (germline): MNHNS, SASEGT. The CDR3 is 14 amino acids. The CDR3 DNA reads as TGTGCCAGCACTCTACGGACAGGCTCCTACGAGCAGTACGTC. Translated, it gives CASTLRTGSYEQYV.

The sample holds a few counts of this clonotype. In DNA, the CDR3 is TGTGCCAGCAGACCAATACGCGCAGATACGCAGTATTTT. Amino acid sequence: CASRPIRADTQYF. The V gene is TRBV11-2, the J gene TRBJ2-3; D uncertain. Germline lookup yields CDR1 SGHAT and CDR2 FQNNGV. The CDR3 totals 13 residues. Between the trimmed V and J ends, which lost 6 bases and 4 bases, there was a span of 11 bases.

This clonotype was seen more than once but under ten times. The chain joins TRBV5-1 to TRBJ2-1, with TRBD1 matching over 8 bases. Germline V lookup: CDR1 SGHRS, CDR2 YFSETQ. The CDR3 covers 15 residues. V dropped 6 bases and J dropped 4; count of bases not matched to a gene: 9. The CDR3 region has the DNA TGCGCCAGCAAGGTAGTCGGGACAGGATACAATGAGCAGTTCTTC. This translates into CASKVVGTGYNEQFF.

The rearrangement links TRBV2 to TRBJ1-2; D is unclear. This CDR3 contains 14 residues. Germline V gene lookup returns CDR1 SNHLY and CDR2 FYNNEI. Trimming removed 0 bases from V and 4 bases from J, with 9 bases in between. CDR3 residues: CASSEAYSLYGYTF. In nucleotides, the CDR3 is TGTGCCAGCAGTGAAGCCTACAGCCTCTATGGCTACACCTTC.

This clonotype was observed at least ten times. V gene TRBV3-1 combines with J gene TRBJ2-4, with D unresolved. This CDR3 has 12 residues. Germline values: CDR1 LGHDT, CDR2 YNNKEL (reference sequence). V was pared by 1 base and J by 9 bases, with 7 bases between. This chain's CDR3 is CASSQVERIQYF. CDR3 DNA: TGTGCCAGCAGCCAAGTTGAGCGCATTCAGTACTTC.

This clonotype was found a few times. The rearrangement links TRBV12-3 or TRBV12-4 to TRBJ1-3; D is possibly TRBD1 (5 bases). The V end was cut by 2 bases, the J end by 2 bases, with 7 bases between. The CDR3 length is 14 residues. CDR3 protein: CASSLLGAGNTIYF. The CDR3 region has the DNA TGTGCCAGCAGTTTATTAGGGGCTGGAAACACCATATATTTT.

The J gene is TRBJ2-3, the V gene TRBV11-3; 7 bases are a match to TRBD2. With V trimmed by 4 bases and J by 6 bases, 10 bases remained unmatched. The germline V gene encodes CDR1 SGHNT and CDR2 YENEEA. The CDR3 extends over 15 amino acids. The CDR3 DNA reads TGTGCCAGCAGCTCACCGGGGGGTCCGAGGGATACGCAGTATTTT. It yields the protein CASSSPGGPRDTQYF.

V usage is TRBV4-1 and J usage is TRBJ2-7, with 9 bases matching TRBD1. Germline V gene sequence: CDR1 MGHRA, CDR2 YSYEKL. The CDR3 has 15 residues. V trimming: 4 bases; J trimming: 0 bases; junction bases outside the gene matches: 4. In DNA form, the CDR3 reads TGCGCCAGCAGCCTTAGGACAGGGGTCTCCTACGAGCAGTACTTC. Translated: CASSLRTGVSYEQYF.

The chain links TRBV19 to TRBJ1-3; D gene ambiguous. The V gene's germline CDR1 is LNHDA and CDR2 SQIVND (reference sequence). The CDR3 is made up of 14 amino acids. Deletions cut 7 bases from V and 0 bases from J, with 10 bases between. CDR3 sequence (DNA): TGTGCCAGTACCTGGGCAACCTCTGGAAACACCATATATTTT. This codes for CASTWATSGNTIYF.

CDR3 region: CASRLIQGNGQPQHF. As DNA, the CDR3 is TGTGCCAGCAGACTGATTCAGGGGAACGGGCAGCCCCAGCATTTT. The V and J genes are TRBV4-2 and TRBJ1-5; tentatively, D is TRBD1 (6 bases). Trimming pared 6 bases from V and 7 bases from J, leaving 19 bases between. The CDR3 loop spans 15 amino acids. CDR1 is LGHNA and CDR2 is YNFKEQ in the germline V gene.

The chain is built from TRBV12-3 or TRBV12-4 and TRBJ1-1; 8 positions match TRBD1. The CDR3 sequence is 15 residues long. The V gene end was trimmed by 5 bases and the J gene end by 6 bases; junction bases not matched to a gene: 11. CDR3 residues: CASSPSTGEIAEAFF. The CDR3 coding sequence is TGTGCCAGCAGTCCCTCGACAGGGGAGATCGCTGAAGCTTTCTTT.

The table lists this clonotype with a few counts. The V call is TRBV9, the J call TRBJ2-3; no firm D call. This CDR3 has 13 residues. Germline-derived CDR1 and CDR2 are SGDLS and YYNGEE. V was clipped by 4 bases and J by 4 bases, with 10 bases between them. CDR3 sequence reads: CASSPELPDTQYF. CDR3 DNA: TGTGCCAGCAGCCCCGAACTCCCAGATACGCAGTATTTT.

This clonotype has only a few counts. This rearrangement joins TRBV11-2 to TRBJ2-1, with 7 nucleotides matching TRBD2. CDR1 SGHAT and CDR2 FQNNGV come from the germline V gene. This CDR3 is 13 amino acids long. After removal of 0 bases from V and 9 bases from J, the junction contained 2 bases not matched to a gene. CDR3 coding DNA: TGTGCCAGCAGCTTAGAACCGGGGGGTGAGCAGTTCTTC. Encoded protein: CASSLEPGGEQFF.

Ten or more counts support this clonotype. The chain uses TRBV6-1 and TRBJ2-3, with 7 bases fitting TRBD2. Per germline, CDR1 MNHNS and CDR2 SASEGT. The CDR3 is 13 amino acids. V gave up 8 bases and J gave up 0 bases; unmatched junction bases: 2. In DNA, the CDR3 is TGTGCCAGCGGACTAGTTAGCACAGATACGCAGTATTTT. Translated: CASGLVSTDTQYF.